This T cell receptor (beta chain) derives from a study of blood T cell repertoires in COVID-19 (dated by TCRdb to the early 2020s). Context from the whole study: Collaborator samples came from the United States, Italy and Spain and covered acute and convalescent phases of COVID-19. The material from the prospective study consisted of cDNA or gDNA derived from T cells, B-cell-depleted T cells, or PBMCs. Deeply sampled blood TCRbeta repertoires from subjects exposed to, actively infected with, or recovered from COVID-19 were included in the dataset. A freely available public database, intended as a resource for researchers studying the immune response to SARS-CoV-2, is where the repertoires were released. Samples were obtained from the ongoing ImmuneRACE study (first 160 participants) and from some 1,300 subjects provided by 6 global collaborators. The sample metadata nearly always contained a de-identified subject ID, COVID-19 status, age in years and sex. HLA class I and class II types, where available, came from metadata supplied by the sample provider rather than from assay-based typing.

The collaborating institutions used their own protocols to collect whole blood in K2EDTA tubes. Collaborator samples were shipped for TCRbeta analysis as frozen whole blood, isolated PBMCs, or DNA extracted from either sample type. Turning to this clone: Its antigen is unknown. No quality values exist for individual bases; no much larger clone is one base distant.

Broader findings and caveats from the paper: Clinical and demographic metadata were provided uncurated, with the amount varying by source and participant.

TCRbeta CDR3 regions were amplified from genomic DNA by means of the immunoSEQ Assay, a bias-controlled multiplex PCR. Processing in the source paper ran as follows. Nucleated cell counts per sample were estimated from amplification of reference gene primers within the assay. Sequence reads were collapsed and filtered to measure the absolute abundance of every unique TCRbeta CDR3 rearrangement. For each sample, productive Simpson clonality was calculated as the square root of Simpson's diversity index over productive rearrangements. Drawn from immuneACCESS, this table holds only the in-frame rearrangements with V and J called that TCRdb kept. Clones are partly lost; checked studies trace under half to an unresolved V gene and leave the rest unexplained. That table is the source of V, J and clone size, and D and trimming were worked out from the DNA. The table for this sample lists 160,000 or so clones; 70% to 90% of them were counted only once. The top ten constitute less than 3% of the sample.

The V and J ends are trimmed by 7 bases and 0 bases, leaving 16 bases between them. Via the germline V gene (reference sequence), CDR1 is LNHDA and CDR2 SQIVND. The CDR3 numbers 16 residues from cysteine through phenylalanine. Only CDR3 DNA remains: 48 bases, in frame from the first base. The rearranged chain carries TRBV19 and TRBJ1-3, with the identity of the D gene unclear. This sequence was found in a man in his 60s with acute or convalescent COVID-19. Input material: peripheral blood. In nucleotides, the sequence is TGTGCCAGTAACCGTGACACCTGGAACTCTGGAAACACCATATATTTT. Its product reads: CASNRDTWNSGNTIYF. This CDR3, with the reference TRBV19 and TRBJ1-3 proteins standing in past its ends, gives the full variable domain DGGITQSPKYLFRKEGQNVTLSCEQNLNHDAMYWYRQDPGQGLRLIYYSQIVNDFQKGDIAEGYSVSREKKESFPLTVTSAQKNPTAFYLCASNRDTWNSGNTIYFGEGSWLTVV.